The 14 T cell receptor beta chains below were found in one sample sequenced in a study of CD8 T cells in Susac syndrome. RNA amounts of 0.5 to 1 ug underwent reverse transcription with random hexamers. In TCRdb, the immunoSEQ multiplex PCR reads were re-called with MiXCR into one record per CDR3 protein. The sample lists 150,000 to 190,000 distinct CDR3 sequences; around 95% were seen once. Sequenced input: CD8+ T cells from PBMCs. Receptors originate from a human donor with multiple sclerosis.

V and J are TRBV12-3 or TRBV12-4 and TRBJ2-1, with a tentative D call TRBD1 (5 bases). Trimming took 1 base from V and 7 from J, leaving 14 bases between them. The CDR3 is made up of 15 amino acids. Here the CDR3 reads CASSLGRVYANEQFF. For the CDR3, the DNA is TGTGCCAGCAGTTTAGGCAGGGTATATGCGAATGAGCAGTTCTTC.

The CDR3 DNA is TGCAGCGCAGGGGGCGGGGATGAAAAACTGTTTTTT. Amino acid sequence: CSAGGGDEKLFF. This sequence joins TRBV29-1 and TRBJ1-4; the match to TRBD1 covers 8 bases. Germline trimming cut 7 bases from V and 6 bases from J; bases unmatched to any gene: 4. The CDR3 consists of 12 residues. Germline V gene lookup returns CDR1 SQVTM and CDR2 ANQGSEA.

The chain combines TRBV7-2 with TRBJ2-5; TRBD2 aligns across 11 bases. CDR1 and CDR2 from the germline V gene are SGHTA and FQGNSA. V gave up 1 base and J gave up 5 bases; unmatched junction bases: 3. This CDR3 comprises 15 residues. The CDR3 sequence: CASSLGLAGRETQYF. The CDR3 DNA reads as TGTGCCAGCAGCTTAGGACTAGCGGGGAGGGAGACCCAGTACTTC.

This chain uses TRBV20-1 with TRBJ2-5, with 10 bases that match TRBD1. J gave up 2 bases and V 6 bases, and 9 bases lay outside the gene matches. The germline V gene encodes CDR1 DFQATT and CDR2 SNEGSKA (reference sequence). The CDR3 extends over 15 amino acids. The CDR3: CSAQRQGAMQETQYF. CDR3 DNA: TGCAGTGCGCAACGACAGGGGGCAATGCAAGAGACCCAGTACTTC.

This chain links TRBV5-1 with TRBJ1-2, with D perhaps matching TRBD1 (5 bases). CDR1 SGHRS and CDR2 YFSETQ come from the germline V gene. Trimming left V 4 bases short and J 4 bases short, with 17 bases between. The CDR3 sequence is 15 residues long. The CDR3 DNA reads TGCGCCAGCAGCCCCCCAGGCAGGGAGAGCTATGGCTACACCTTC. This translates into CASSPPGRESYGYTF.

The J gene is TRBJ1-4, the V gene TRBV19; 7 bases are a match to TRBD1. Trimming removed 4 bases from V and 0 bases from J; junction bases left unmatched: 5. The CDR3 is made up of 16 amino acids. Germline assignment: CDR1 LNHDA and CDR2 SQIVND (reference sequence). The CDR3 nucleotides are TGTGCCAGTAGTAACCAGGGGGACGCAACTAATGAAAAACTGTTTTTT. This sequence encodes CASSNQGDATNEKLFF.

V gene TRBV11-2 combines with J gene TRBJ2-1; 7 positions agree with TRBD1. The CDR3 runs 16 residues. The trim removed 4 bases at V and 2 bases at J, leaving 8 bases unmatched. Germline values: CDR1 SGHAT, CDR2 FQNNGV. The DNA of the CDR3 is TGTGCCAGCAGCTCGATAGGGCAGGGGGCCTACAATGAGCAGTTCTTC. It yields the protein CASSSIGQGAYNEQFF. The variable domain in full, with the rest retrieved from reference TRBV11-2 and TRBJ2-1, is EAGVAQSPRYKIIEKRQSVAFWCNPISGHATLYWYQQILGQGPKLLIQFQNNGVVDDSQLPKDRFSAERLKGVDSTLKIQPAKLEDSAVYLCASSSIGQGAYNEQFFGPGTRLTVL.

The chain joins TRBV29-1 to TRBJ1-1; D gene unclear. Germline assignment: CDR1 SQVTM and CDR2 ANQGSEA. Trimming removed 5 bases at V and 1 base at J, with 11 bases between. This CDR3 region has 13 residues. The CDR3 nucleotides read TGCAGCGTTCGGGAACACCCGAACACTGAAGCTTTCTTT. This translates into CSVREHPNTEAFF.

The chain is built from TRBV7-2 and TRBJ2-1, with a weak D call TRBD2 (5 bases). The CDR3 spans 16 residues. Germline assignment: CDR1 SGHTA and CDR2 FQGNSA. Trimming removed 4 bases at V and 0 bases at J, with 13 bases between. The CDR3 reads CASSWILASSYNEQFF. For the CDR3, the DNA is TGTGCCAGCAGCTGGATCTTAGCGAGCTCCTACAATGAGCAGTTCTTC.

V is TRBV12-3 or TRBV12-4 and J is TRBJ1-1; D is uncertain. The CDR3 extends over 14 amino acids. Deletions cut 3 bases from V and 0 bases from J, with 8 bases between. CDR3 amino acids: CASSFGSVNTEAFF. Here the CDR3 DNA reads TGTGCCAGCAGTTTCGGGAGCGTGAACACTGAAGCTTTCTTT.

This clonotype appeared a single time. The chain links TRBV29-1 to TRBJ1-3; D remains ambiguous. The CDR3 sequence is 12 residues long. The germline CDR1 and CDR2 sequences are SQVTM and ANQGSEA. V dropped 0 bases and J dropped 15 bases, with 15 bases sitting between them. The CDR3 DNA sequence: TGCAGCGTTGAAGACGCAAGTCCAGCGGAATATTTT. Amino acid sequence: CSVEDASPAEYF. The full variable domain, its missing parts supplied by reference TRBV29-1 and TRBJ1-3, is SAVISQKPSRDICQRGTSLTIQCQVDSQVTMMFWYRQQPGQSLTLIATANQGSEATYESGFVIDKFPISRPNLTFSTLTVSNMSPEDSSIYLCSVEDASPAEYFGEGSWLTVV.

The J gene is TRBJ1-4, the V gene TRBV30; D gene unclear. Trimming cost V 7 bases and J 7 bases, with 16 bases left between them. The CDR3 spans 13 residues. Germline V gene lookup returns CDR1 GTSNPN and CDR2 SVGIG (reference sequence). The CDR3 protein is CAYRAAGGEKLFF. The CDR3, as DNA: TGTGCCTATAGGGCCGCTGGAGGTGAAAAACTGTTTTTT.

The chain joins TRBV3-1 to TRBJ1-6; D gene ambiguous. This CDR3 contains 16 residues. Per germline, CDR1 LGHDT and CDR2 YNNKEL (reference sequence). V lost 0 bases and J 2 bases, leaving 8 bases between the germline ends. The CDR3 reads CASSQDSEPYNSPLHF. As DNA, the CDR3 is TGTGCCAGCAGCCAAGATTCCGAGCCCTATAATTCACCCCTCCACTTT.

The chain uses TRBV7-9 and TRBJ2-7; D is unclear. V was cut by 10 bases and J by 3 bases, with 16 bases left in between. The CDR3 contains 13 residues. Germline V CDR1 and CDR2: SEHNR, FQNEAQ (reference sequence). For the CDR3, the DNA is TGTGCCATCCAGACCGAGCTTAACTACGAGCAGTACTTC. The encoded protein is CAIQTELNYEQYF.